These 32 T cell receptor beta chains originate from one sample sequenced in a study of shared clonotypes between healthy human individuals. Measured with immunoSEQ multiplex PCR; TCRdb has only the in-frame clones, and not every one. Among some 1,400,000 clones listed, 96% were seen once. Sequenced: naive CD4+ T cells sorted from blood. The subset: CD45RA+ positively selected. Receptor source: a man in his thirties or forties in good health.

This sequence joins TRBV5-1 and TRBJ2-7, with D perhaps TRBD1 or TRBD2 (5 bases each). The CDR3 runs to 16 residues. Germline CDR1 is SGHRS and CDR2 is YFSETQ. V was trimmed by 0 bases and J by 6 bases, leaving 19 bases between them. CDR3 nucleotides: TGCGCCAGCAGCTTGGATCTTGTGGGGGTAGGGACCGAGCAGTACTTC. Its protein is CASSLDLVGVGTEQYF.

The J gene is TRBJ1-1, the V gene TRBV29-1, with 9 bases identical to TRBD1. Germline assignment: CDR1 SQVTM and CDR2 ANQGSEA. The CDR3 contains 14 residues. The V segment lost 2 bases and the J segment 0 bases; nucleotides outside the gene matches: 1. CDR3 protein: CSVEWDRVNTEAFF. For the CDR3, the DNA is TGCAGCGTTGAATGGGACAGGGTGAACACTGAAGCTTTCTTT. The full variable domain, its missing parts supplied by reference TRBV29-1 and TRBJ1-1, is SAVISQKPSRDICQRGTSLTIQCQVDSQVTMMFWYRQQPGQSLTLIATANQGSEATYESGFVIDKFPISRPNLTFSTLTVSNMSPEDSSIYLCSVEWDRVNTEAFFGQGTRLTVV.

The V gene is TRBV2, the J gene TRBJ2-7, with D perhaps TRBD2 (5 bases). This CDR3 has 14 residues. Germline CDR1 reads SNHLY; CDR2 reads FYNNEI. Trimming took off 11 bases at V and 4 bases at J, with 21 bases between the two ends. The DNA for the CDR3 is TGTGCCGACTCTAAGATCCGGGATGTGTACGAGCAGTACTTC. Encoded protein: CADSKIRDVYEQYF.

The chain carries TRBV28 and TRBJ1-3; D is perhaps TRBD1 (6 bases). This CDR3 comprises 16 residues. V lost 6 bases, J lost 6 bases, and 21 bases lay in between. The germline CDR1 and CDR2 sequences are MDHEN and SYDVKM. The CDR3 DNA reads as TGTGCCAGCAGCCCGGGGGGGCAGGGGCGGCTAAACACCATATATTTT. Its protein product is CASSPGGQGRLNTIYF. The whole variable domain, remainder taken from reference TRBV28 and TRBJ1-3, is DVKVTQSSRYLVKRTGEKVFLECVQDMDHENMFWYRQDPGLGLRLIYFSYDVKMKEKGDIPEGYSVSREKKERFSLILESASTNQTSMYLCASSPGGQGRLNTIYFGEGSWLTVV.

This sequence joins TRBV19 and TRBJ1-2, with 10 bases matching TRBD1. This CDR3 is built from 17 residues. The V gene's germline CDR1 is LNHDA and CDR2 SQIVND (reference sequence). Losses at the gene ends were 3 bases for V and 4 bases for J; bases not matched to a gene: 11. CDR3 protein: CASSMFRGQGSSYGYTF. The DNA of the CDR3 is TGTGCCAGTAGTATGTTCAGGGGACAGGGGAGTTCCTATGGCTACACCTTC.

This clone has only one observation. This chain uses TRBV9 with TRBJ2-7; 8 bases agree with TRBD1. Germline-derived CDR1 and CDR2 are SGDLS and YYNGEE. The CDR3 length is 16 residues. Losses at the gene ends were 0 bases for V and 7 bases for J; bases not matched to a gene: 12. The CDR3 DNA reads TGTGCCAGCAGCGTAGGACAGGGGCAACTCTTCGGGGAGCAGTACTTC. This gives the protein CASSVGQGQLFGEQYF.

Written as DNA, the CDR3 is TGTGCCAGCAGCCGATACGGGGAGCAGTTCTTC. It yields the protein CASSRYGEQFF. This chain links TRBV7-9 with TRBJ2-1, with D unresolved. CDR3 length equals 11 residues. Looked up from germline, CDR1 is SEHNR and CDR2 is FQNEAQ (reference sequence). V was cut by 5 bases and J by 10 bases, with 9 bases left in between.

This chain links TRBV12-5 with TRBJ2-1, with D possibly matching TRBD2 (6 bases). Per germline, CDR1 LGHNT and CDR2 FRNRAP. This CDR3 comprises 19 residues. V shed 3 bases and J shed 0 bases, with 21 bases lying between them. For the CDR3, the DNA is TGTGCTAGTGGTTTTCCGGTCCTGGGACTCCCCCGCTCCTACAATGAGCAGTTCTTC. Amino acids: CASGFPVLGLPRSYNEQFF.

This rearrangement joins TRBV30 to TRBJ2-4; TRBD2 aligns across 9 bases. Germline assignment: CDR1 GTSNPN and CDR2 SVGIG (reference sequence). CDR3 length: 17 residues. Trimming took 1 base from V and 6 from J; bases not matched to a gene: 13. CDR3 nucleotide sequence: TGTGCCTGGAGTGCCCTACTCCAGGGCGGGAGGGGAAACATTCAGTACTTC. This sequence encodes CAWSALLQGGRGNIQYF.

V gene TRBV27 combines with J gene TRBJ1-4; possibly TRBD1 for D (6 bases). Trimming pared 2 bases from V and 3 bases from J, leaving 13 bases between. The CDR3 is 16 residues long. Germline loops: CDR1 MNHEY, CDR2 SMNVEV (reference sequence). CDR3 bases: TGTGCCAGCAGTTTAGTCCGTCCAGGGGCTAATGAAAAACTGTTTTTT. It encodes CASSLVRPGANEKLFF.

This chain connects TRBV29-1 to TRBJ2-1, with 13 bases fitting TRBD2. The CDR3 runs 16 residues. Looked up from germline, CDR1 is SQVTM and CDR2 is ANQGSEA. The ends lost 8 bases at V and 1 base at J; junction bases unmatched: 8. CDR3 residues: CSTWTSGRDSYNEQFF. DNA of the CDR3: TGCAGCACATGGACTAGCGGGAGAGATTCCTACAATGAGCAGTTCTTC.

The table lists this clone with a count of one. The rearrangement uses TRBV7-2 and TRBJ2-1; 8 nucleotides match TRBD2. The CDR3 spans 17 residues. V lost 5 bases and J lost 2; bases outside the gene matches: 11. Germline-derived CDR1 and CDR2 are SGHTA and FQGNSA. The DNA of the CDR3 is TGTGCCAGCAGCCGTACGGGAGGGAACCCTGCCTACAATGAGCAGTTCTTC. It yields the protein CASSRTGGNPAYNEQFF.

This clone was counted a single time. The chain carries TRBV7-9 and TRBJ1-2; D gene uncertain. Germline CDR1 is SEHNR and CDR2 is FQNEAQ (reference sequence). Trimming took 0 bases from V and 1 from J, leaving 12 bases between them. CDR3 size: 16 residues. CDR3 amino acids: CASSLASGRVNYGYTF. The CDR3 region has the DNA TGTGCCAGCAGCTTAGCTTCGGGCAGAGTTAACTATGGCTACACCTTC.

With respect to this clone: One junction end does not reproduce the germline sequence, and a read error may be involved. The V gene is TRBV7-2, the J gene TRBJ2-7; D gene ambiguous. This CDR3 is 14 amino acids long. Germline lookup yields CDR1 SGHTA and CDR2 FQGNSA. CDR3 amino acids: CASSLLGNSDEQYF. The CDR3 DNA is TGTGCCAGCAGCCTCCTGGGTAACTCCGACGAGCAGTACTTC. Based on the CDR3 plus reference TRBV7-2 and TRBJ2-7, the full variable domain is GAGVSQSPSNKVTEKGKDVELRCDPISGHTALYWYRQSLGQGLEFLIYFQGNSAPDKSGLPSDRFSAERTGGSVSTLTIQRTQQEDSAVYLCASSLLGNSDEQYFGPGTRLTVT.

The V and J genes are TRBV25-1 and TRBJ2-5; TRBD1 or TRBD2 may be the D gene (7 bases each). This CDR3 spans 16 amino acids. V was shortened by 2 bases and J by 1 base, with 14 bases between the two germline ends. Germline-derived CDR1 and CDR2 are MGHDK and SYGVNS. CDR3 sequence reads: CASSEREGAVQETQYF. As DNA, the CDR3 is TGTGCCAGCAGTGAAAGGGAGGGGGCAGTCCAAGAGACCCAGTACTTC.

The chain carries TRBV27 and TRBJ2-7; the match to TRBD1 covers 7 bases. CDR3 length: 16 amino acids. Unmatched junction bases numbered 17, after V lost 8 bases and J lost 4 bases. The V gene's germline CDR1 is MNHEY and CDR2 SMNVEV (reference sequence). CDR3 bases: TGTGCCAGCTGGGCAATGACGGGACAGTCCAGTTACGAGCAGTACTTC. Protein: CASWAMTGQSSYEQYF.

About this clone: The junction departs from the called germline gene at one end, perhaps through a read error. The rearrangement joins TRBV9 to TRBJ2-1; 7 positions agree with TRBD2. Germline lookup yields CDR1 SGDLS and CDR2 YYNGEE. CDR3 length: 16 amino acids. CDR3 sequence reads: CASSNKWEGAYTEQFF. CDR3 coding DNA: TGTGCCAGCAGCAATAAGTGGGAGGGAGCCTACACTGAGCAGTTCTTC.

Concerning this clone: The sample contains more than one DNA sequence encoding this CDR3. The CDR3: CASSVLAGGSYEQYF. In DNA form, the CDR3 reads TGTGCCAGCAGCGTGCTAGCGGGAGGCTCCTACGAGCAGTACTTC. This sequence joins TRBV9 and TRBJ2-7; 11 positions agree with TRBD2. The CDR3 is 15 residues long. The germline CDR1 and CDR2 sequences are SGDLS and YYNGEE. V lost 2 bases and J lost 0; bases outside the gene matches: 1.

The rearrangement links TRBV28 to TRBJ2-7, with TRBD1 matching 7 bases. Trimming took 3 bases from V and 3 from J; bases not matched to a gene: 8. The germline gives CDR1 MDHEN, CDR2 SYDVKM. The CDR3 has 15 amino acids. CDR3: CASSFPGTVNYEQYF. DNA of the CDR3: TGTGCCAGCAGTTTCCCCGGGACAGTCAACTACGAGCAGTACTTC.

This rearrangement joins TRBV4-2 to TRBJ2-2; possible D gene TRBD2, 6 bases. The germline V gene encodes CDR1 LGHNA and CDR2 YNFKEQ. The CDR3 has 16 residues. V shed 1 base and J shed 2 bases, with 11 bases lying between them. CDR3 in amino acids: CASSQGDSGNTGELFF. As DNA, the CDR3 is TGTGCCAGCAGCCAAGGTGATAGCGGAAACACCGGGGAGCTGTTTTTT.

The rearrangement uses TRBV4-2 and TRBJ2-7; D is possibly TRBD2 (5 bases). The germline V gene encodes CDR1 LGHNA and CDR2 YNFKEQ. V lost 0 bases and J lost 0, with 6 bases in between. The CDR3 covers 14 residues. DNA for the CDR3: TGTGCCAGCAGCCAAGAGGGGAGCTCCTACGAGCAGTACTTC. Amino acids: CASSQEGSSYEQYF.

The chain links TRBV10-3 to TRBJ2-1; TRBD2 agrees at 7 bases. V lost 7 bases, J lost 4 bases, and 10 bases stayed unmatched. This CDR3 comprises 15 residues. Germline lookup yields CDR1 ENHRY and CDR2 SYGVKD. CDR3 protein: CAITPASGLYNEQFF. The DNA for the CDR3 is TGTGCCATCACACCAGCTAGCGGACTATACAATGAGCAGTTCTTC.

The count of this clone is one. This chain connects TRBV23-1 to TRBJ2-3; a possible D gene is TRBD2 (8 bases). TRBV23-1 is an ORF, and what it does is uncertain. The V end lost 4 bases, the J end lost 0 bases, and 38 bases lay between the germline ends. The CDR3 has 24 amino acids. The CDR3 bases are TGCGCCAGCAGTCGGGGAGGGGAGCGGGGACAGAACTTGGTCGCTAGCGGGAGCACAGATACGCAGTATTTT. Amino acid sequence: CASSRGGERGQNLVASGSTDTQYF.

This sequence joins TRBV20-1 and TRBJ2-3; D call uncertain. The CDR3 extends over 8 amino acids. Germline CDR1 DFQATT, CDR2 SNEGSKA (reference sequence). In DNA form, the CDR3 reads TGCAACACAGATACGCAGTATTTT. This sequence encodes CNTDTQYF.

The chain links TRBV11-2 to TRBJ1-5; the match to TRBD1 covers 9 bases. The CDR3 length is 15 residues. The ends lost 6 bases at V and 5 bases at J; junction bases unmatched: 8. Germline V gives CDR1 SGHAT, CDR2 FQNNGV. CDR3 in amino acids: CASSLNTGGDQPQHF. The DNA of the CDR3 is TGTGCCAGCAGTTTAAACACAGGGGGCGATCAGCCCCAGCATTTT.

As DNA, the CDR3 is TGTGCCAGCAGCTTAGAGGACAGGGGTAATGAAAAACTGTTTTTT. As protein: CASSLEDRGNEKLFF. This chain uses TRBV7-8 with TRBJ1-4; 9 bases match TRBD1. Germline lookup yields CDR1 SGHVS and CDR2 FQNEAQ. The CDR3 consists of 15 residues. V was pared by 1 base and J by 4 bases, with 1 base of the junction left unmatched.

The chain carries TRBV5-8 and TRBJ2-3; 14 nucleotides line up with TRBD2. J lost 3 bases, V lost 2 bases, and 5 bases had no gene match. This CDR3 has 17 residues. The germline gives CDR1 SGHTS, CDR2 YDEGEE. CDR3: CASSFSGTSGSTDTQYF. The CDR3, as DNA: TGTGCCAGCAGCTTCTCCGGGACTAGCGGGAGTACAGATACGCAGTATTTT. The entire variable domain, with the rest obtained from reference TRBV5-8 and TRBJ2-3, is as follows: EAGVTQSPTHLIKTRGQQATLRCSPISGHTSVYWYQQALGLGLQFLLWYDEGEERNRGNFPPRFSGRQFPNYSSELNVNALELEDSALYLCASSFSGTSGSTDTQYFGPGTRLTVL.

The V gene is TRBV7-3, the J gene TRBJ2-5; possibly TRBD1 for D (6 bases). Germline V CDR1 and CDR2: SGHTA, FQGTGA. The CDR3 length is 15 residues. Trimming removed 3 bases from V and 2 bases from J, with 13 bases in between. This CDR3 reads CASSLERTDQETQYF. DNA for the CDR3: TGTGCCAGCAGCTTGGAAAGGACAGATCAAGAGACCCAGTACTTC.

The chain uses TRBV6-1 and TRBJ1-1; D remains unclear. This CDR3 is 13 amino acids long. V was trimmed by 7 bases and J by 3 bases, leaving 12 bases between them. Germline V CDR1 and CDR2: MNHNS, SASEGT. In nucleotides, the CDR3 is TGTGCCAGCATTGTCACAGCACACACTGAAGCTTTCTTT. This translates into CASIVTAHTEAFF.

The CDR3 region is CASSLKGGSGANVLTF. The CDR3 DNA reads TGTGCCAGCAGCTTAAAGGGAGGCTCTGGGGCCAACGTCCTGACTTTC. J is TRBJ2-6 and V is TRBV7-2, with D maybe TRBD2 (6 bases). Germline V gives CDR1 SGHTA, CDR2 FQGNSA. The CDR3 covers 16 residues. V lost 2 bases to trimming and J lost 0 bases, with 8 bases between them.

This rearrangement joins TRBV4-1 to TRBJ2-1; 10 positions match TRBD2. This CDR3 spans 15 amino acids. With V trimmed by 1 base and J by 6 bases, 3 bases remained unmatched. Germline CDR1 reads MGHRA; CDR2 reads YSYEKL. CDR3 bases: TGCGCCAGCAGCCAAGTGCTAGCGGGAGCCAATGAGCAGTTCTTC. As protein: CASSQVLAGANEQFF.

The J gene is TRBJ1-4, the V gene TRBV15; D unclear. Deletions cut 2 bases from V and 8 bases from J, with 12 bases between. CDR3 length equals 14 residues. Germline loops: CDR1 LNHNV, CDR2 YYDKDF (reference sequence). CDR3 protein: CATSRTRGEEKLFF. CDR3 nucleotides: TGTGCCACCAGCAGAACCCGGGGAGAGGAAAAACTGTTTTTT.